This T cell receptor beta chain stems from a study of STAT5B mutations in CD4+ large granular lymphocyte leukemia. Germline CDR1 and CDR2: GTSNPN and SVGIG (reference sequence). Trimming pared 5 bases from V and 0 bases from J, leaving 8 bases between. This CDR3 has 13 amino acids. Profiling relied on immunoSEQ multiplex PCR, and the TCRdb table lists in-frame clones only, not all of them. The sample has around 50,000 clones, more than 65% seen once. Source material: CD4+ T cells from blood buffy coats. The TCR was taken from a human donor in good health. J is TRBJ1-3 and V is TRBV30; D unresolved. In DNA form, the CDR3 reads TGTGCCTGGGTTACAGTCTCTGGAAACACCATATATTTT. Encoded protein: CAWVTVSGNTIYF.